These 3 T cell receptor beta chains came from one sample sequenced in a study of PD-1 blockade in classical Hodgkin lymphoma. The data were produced by immunoSEQ multiplex PCR, yet TCRdb's version contains in-frame clones alone and is incomplete. The table shows about 61,000 clones, with 75% to 90% occurring only once. Every patient was affected by relapse after autologous stem cell transplantation, while exposure to brentuximab vedotin was not uniform. The sequences come from peripheral blood mononuclear cells (PBMCs), collected at baseline. The receptor set was obtained from a human donor with classical Hodgkin lymphoma.

The chain recombines TRBV21-1 with TRBJ1-1. TRBV21-1 is a known pseudogene. The CDR3 is made up of 12 amino acids. Written as DNA, the CDR3 is TGTGCCGGTGAGGGCGGACGCACTGAAGCTTTCTTT. Amino acids: CAGEGGRTEAFF.

The chain couples TRBV28 to TRBJ1-1; possible D gene TRBD1, 5 bases. The germline V gene has CDR1 MDHEN and CDR2 SYDVKM. This CDR3 spans 12 amino acids. The V and J ends lost 4 bases and 10 bases respectively, with 13 bases between them. For the CDR3, the DNA is TGTGCCAGCAGTTCCTCCCGGGACGGAGCTTTCTTT. It translates to CASSSSRDGAFF.

The V and J genes are TRBV6-5 and TRBJ1-3, with 8 positions matching TRBD1. Trimming took 4 bases from V and 3 from J; bases not matched to a gene: 5. Germline CDR1 reads MNHEY; CDR2 reads SVGAGI. This CDR3 is built from 15 residues. The CDR3 DNA reads as TGTGCCAGCAGTTTAGGGGGACAGGTTGGAAACACCATATATTTT. Amino acids: CASSLGGQVGNTIYF.